Only one count was recorded for the clone carrying this T cell receptor (beta chain). This record comes from a study of blood T cell repertoires in COVID-19. About the research overall: Samples of COVID-19 (acute and convalescent) were obtained from the United States, Italy and Spain.

Original processing notes: Reference gene primers were amplified, and this amplification served to estimate nucleated cell counts. Method: immunoSEQ multiplex PCR; TCRdb's copy keeps in-frame clones and lacks some. V and J calls and clone size are given by that table; D and trimming were obtained from the DNA. This sample has around 180,000 clones, with about four fifths found just once. Participant-given clinical history determined each cohort assignment. Germline CDR1 reads KGHSH; CDR2 reads LQKENI. Trimming cost V 3 bases and J 2 bases, with 16 bases left between them. This CDR3 contains 16 residues.

The source material was PBMCs or T cells enriched from blood (not recorded which). This sequence joins TRBV18 and TRBJ1-2, with D perhaps matching TRBD1 (6 bases). The clonotype originates from a man aged 45-60 years who had recovered from COVID-19. CDR3 sequence reads: CASSPYRGGTNYGYTF. Here the CDR3 DNA reads TGTGCCAGCTCACCCTATAGGGGGGGGACGAACTATGGCTACACCTTC.